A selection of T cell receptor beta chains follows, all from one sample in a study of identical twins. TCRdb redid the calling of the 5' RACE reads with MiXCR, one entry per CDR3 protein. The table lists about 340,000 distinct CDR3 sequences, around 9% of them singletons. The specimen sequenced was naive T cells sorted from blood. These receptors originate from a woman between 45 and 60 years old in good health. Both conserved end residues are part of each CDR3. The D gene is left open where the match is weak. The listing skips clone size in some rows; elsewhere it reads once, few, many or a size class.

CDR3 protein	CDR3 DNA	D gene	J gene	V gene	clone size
CASTRGGIDTQYF	TGCGCCAGCACTCGAGGGGGGATAGATACGCAGTATTTT	.	TRBJ2-3	TRBV10-1	many
CASSQDHPQGLGYNEQFF	TGTGCCAGCAGCCAAGATCACCCACAGGGGTTGGGATACAATGAGCAGTTCTTC	TRBD1	TRBJ2-1	TRBV3-1	.
CSARAGASMNTEAFF	TGCAGTGCTAGGGCGGGGGCCAGTATGAACACTGAAGCTTTCTTT	.	TRBJ1-1	TRBV20-1	few
CASSESGLAAYEQYF	TGTGCCAGCTCAGAGTCGGGACTAGCGGCCTACGAGCAGTACTTC	TRBD2	TRBJ2-7	TRBV18	few
CASSLVGSSGANVLTF	TGCGCCAGCAGCTTGGTTGGGAGCTCTGGGGCCAACGTCCTGACTTTC	.	TRBJ2-6	TRBV5-1	many
CASSVEAPGLAGVGYNEQFF	TGTGCCAGCAGCGTAGAGGCCCCGGGACTAGCGGGAGTGGGCTACAATGAGCAGTTCTTC	TRBD2	TRBJ2-1	TRBV9	.
CASTYAYNEQFF	TGTGCCAGCACCTACGCCTACAATGAGCAGTTCTTC	.	TRBJ2-1	TRBV12-3/TRBV12-4	few
CASSQFGQGDSPLHF	TGTGCCAGCAGCCAATTCGGACAGGGTGATTCACCCCTCCACTTT	TRBD1	TRBJ1-6	TRBV16	few
CASSFSGSGNTIYF	TGTGCCAGCAGTTTTTCAGGTTCCGGAAACACCATATATTTT	.	TRBJ1-3	TRBV12-3/TRBV12-4	many
CASSGGQGTGELFF	TGCGCCAGCAGCGGGGGACAGGGAACCGGGGAGCTGTTTTTT	TRBD1	TRBJ2-2	TRBV5-1	many
CASSARPWGGTEAGELFF	TGTGCCAGCAGCGCACGCCCCTGGGGAGGGACAGAAGCCGGGGAGCTGTTTTTT	.	TRBJ2-2	TRBV11-2	.
CATSDFTGRETQYF	TGTGCCACCAGTGATTTTACAGGGAGGGAGACCCAGTACTTC	.	TRBJ2-5	TRBV24-1	few
CASSLAGSMNTEAFF	TGCGCCAGCAGCTTGGCCGGCAGCATGAACACTGAAGCTTTCTTT	.	TRBJ1-1	TRBV5-1	.
CASRPGQNYGYTF	TGTGCCAGCAGACCGGGACAGAACTATGGCTACACCTTC	TRBD1	TRBJ1-2	TRBV6-5	many
CASTYQGGNTEAFF	TGTGCCAGCACTTACCAGGGGGGGAACACTGAAGCTTTCTTT	TRBD1	TRBJ1-1	TRBV12-3/TRBV12-4	few
CASSSAPGAETQYF	TGTGCCAGCAGCTCTGCTCCAGGAGCGGAGACCCAGTACTTC	.	TRBJ2-5	TRBV11-2	.
CATSDFDSARANEQFF	TGTGCCACCAGTGATTTTGACTCTGCTCGGGCCAATGAGCAGTTCTTC	.	TRBJ2-1	TRBV24-1	.
CASSYLPQVLYGYTF	TGTGCCAGCAGTTACCTACCACAGGTTCTCTATGGCTACACCTTC	.	TRBJ1-2	TRBV6-5	.
CSVGGTTNEKLFF	TGCAGCGTTGGAGGCACAACTAATGAAAAACTGTTTTTT	.	TRBJ1-4	TRBV29-1	many
CASGEASDEQFF	TGTGCTAGTGGTGAAGCGAGCGATGAGCAGTTCTTC	.	TRBJ2-1	TRBV12-5	few
CASSLSGGRELNTEAFF	TGTGCCAGCAGTTTATCCGGGGGACGGGAGTTGAACACTGAAGCTTTCTTT	.	TRBJ1-1	TRBV12-3/TRBV12-4	few
CASSFALRTSGRGELFF	TGCGCCAGCAGCTTCGCCCTGAGGACTAGCGGGAGAGGGGAGCTGTTTTTT	TRBD2	TRBJ2-2	TRBV5-1	few
CSAAQLNQPQHF	TGCAGCGCCGCTCAACTCAATCAGCCCCAGCATTTT	.	TRBJ1-5	TRBV29-1	many
CSARDFGEEQFF	TGCAGTGCTAGGGACTTCGGTGAAGAGCAGTTCTTC	.	TRBJ2-1	TRBV20-1	few
CASSYASGSYNEQFF	TGTGCCAGCAGTTACGCTAGCGGGTCCTACAATGAGCAGTTCTTC	TRBD2	TRBJ2-1	TRBV6-5	few
CSVKKGYPYNEQFF	TGCAGCGTTAAAAAGGGATACCCCTACAATGAGCAGTTCTTC	.	TRBJ2-1	TRBV29-1	many
CASSTSGRGTDTQYF	TGTGCCAGCAGCACTAGCGGGAGGGGCACAGATACGCAGTATTTT	TRBD2	TRBJ2-3	TRBV7-2	.
CSATPIANTGELFF	TGCAGTGCCACCCCCATCGCGAACACCGGGGAGCTGTTTTTT	.	TRBJ2-2	TRBV20-1	.
CSARDRDMTYNEQFF	TGCAGTGCTAGAGATCGGGACATGACCTACAATGAGCAGTTCTTC	.	TRBJ2-1	TRBV20-1	.
CASSLGVDGTEAFF	TGCGCCAGCAGCTTGGGGGTAGATGGCACTGAAGCTTTCTTT	.	TRBJ1-1	TRBV5-1	.
CAISERRVNPEAFF	TGTGCCATCAGTGAGAGAAGGGTTAACCCTGAAGCTTTCTTT	.	TRBJ1-1	TRBV10-3	.
CASSEATRVNEQYF	TGTGCCAGCAGTGAGGCTACTAGAGTTAACGAGCAGTACTTC	.	TRBJ2-7	TRBV6-1	.
CASSVNSENTDTQYF	TGTGCCAGCAGTGTGAATAGCGAGAACACAGATACGCAGTATTTT	.	TRBJ2-3	TRBV6-1	many
CASSLTQGVDTQYF	TGTGCCAGCAGCTTAACCCAGGGGGTTGATACGCAGTATTTT	TRBD1	TRBJ2-3	TRBV7-8	few
CSVETPPRTSGYTDTQYF	TGCAGCGTTGAAACGCCCCCTCGGACTAGCGGTTACACAGATACGCAGTATTTT	TRBD2	TRBJ2-3	TRBV29-1	.
CASSWTANTIYF	TGTGCCAGCAGCTGGACCGCAAACACCATATATTTT	.	TRBJ1-3	TRBV7-2	many
CASAPSHNPYEQYF	TGTGCCAGCGCCCCGTCCCATAATCCCTACGAGCAGTACTTC	.	TRBJ2-7	TRBV28	few
CASSLGREVGEDTQYF	TGTGCCAGCAGTTTGGGGCGGGAAGTGGGGGAGGATACGCAGTATTTT	.	TRBJ2-3	TRBV6-5	.
CASSQVRGAGELFF	TGCGCCAGCAGCCAAGTAAGGGGAGCCGGGGAGCTGTTTTTT	.	TRBJ2-2	TRBV4-1	many
CASSDLLLAATDNEQFF	TGCGCCAGCAGCGATCTACTACTAGCGGCAACCGACAATGAGCAGTTCTTC	TRBD2	TRBJ2-1	TRBV5-1	few
CASSWGTEAFF	TGTGCCAGCAGCTGGGGTACTGAAGCTTTCTTT	.	TRBJ1-1	TRBV5-6	many
CASSSRLAGNGDEQFF	TGTGCCAGCAGTTCCCGACTAGCGGGAAACGGCGATGAGCAGTTCTTC	TRBD2	TRBJ2-1	TRBV12-3/TRBV12-4	many
CSAPGGLAGGGPDTQYF	TGCAGTGCTCCGGGGGGACTAGCGGGAGGGGGTCCAGATACGCAGTATTTT	TRBD2	TRBJ2-3	TRBV20-1	.
CATSGLAEDLSTDTQYF	TGTGCCACCAGCGGACTAGCGGAGGACCTTAGCACAGATACGCAGTATTTT	TRBD2	TRBJ2-3	TRBV24-1	.
CAISGGTSGMNRTDTQYF	TGTGCCATCAGTGGTGGGACTAGCGGGATGAACCGGACAGATACGCAGTATTTT	TRBD2	TRBJ2-3	TRBV10-3	.
CSARVLGGLAGEGETQYF	TGCAGTGCTAGAGTCCTAGGGGGACTAGCGGGAGAGGGGGAGACCCAGTACTTC	TRBD2	TRBJ2-5	TRBV20-1	.
CASLAYSSPDTQYF	TGTGCCAGCCTAGCATACAGCTCACCAGATACGCAGTATTTT	.	TRBJ2-3	TRBV27	many
CATRTGTNTGELFF	TGTGCCACCCGGACAGGGACAAACACCGGGGAGCTGTTTTTT	TRBD1	TRBJ2-2	TRBV12-3/TRBV12-4	.
CASSSALGYEQYF	TGCGCCAGCAGCTCCGCCTTAGGCTACGAGCAGTACTTC	.	TRBJ2-7	TRBV5-1	many
CASSPLGQQQETQYF	TGTGCCAGCTCACCATTGGGACAGCAGCAAGAGACCCAGTACTTC	TRBD1	TRBJ2-5	TRBV18	.
CASSYSQGIQETQYF	TGTGCCAGCAGTTATTCTCAGGGGATCCAAGAGACCCAGTACTTC	.	TRBJ2-5	TRBV6-2/TRBV6-3	.
CASSPLVNTEAFF	TGTGCCAGCTCGCCATTAGTGAACACTGAAGCTTTCTTT	.	TRBJ1-1	TRBV18	few
CASKSGTSGDTQYF	TGTGCCAGCAAGTCTGGGACTAGCGGAGATACGCAGTATTTT	TRBD2	TRBJ2-3	TRBV7-9	.
CASSLTFSDGYTF	TGTGCCAGCAGTTTAACCTTCAGTGATGGCTACACCTTC	.	TRBJ1-2	TRBV28	few